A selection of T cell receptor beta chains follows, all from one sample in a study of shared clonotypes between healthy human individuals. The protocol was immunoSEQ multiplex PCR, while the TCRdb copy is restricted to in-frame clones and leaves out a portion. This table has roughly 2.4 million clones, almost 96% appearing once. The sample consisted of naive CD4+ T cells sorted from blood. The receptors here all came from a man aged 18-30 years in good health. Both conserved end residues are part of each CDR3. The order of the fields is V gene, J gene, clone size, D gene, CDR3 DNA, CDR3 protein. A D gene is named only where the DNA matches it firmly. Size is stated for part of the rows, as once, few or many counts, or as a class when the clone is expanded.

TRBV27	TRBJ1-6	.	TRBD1	TGTGCCAGCAGTCCGACAGGGTTGAATTCACCCCTCCACTTT	CASSPTGLNSPLHF
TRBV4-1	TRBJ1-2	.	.	TGCGCCAGCAGCCAAGTTTGGGGCTCGTTGGCTTCTATAGACTTC	CASSQVWGSLASIDF
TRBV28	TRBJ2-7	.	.	TGTGCCAGCAGTCCGGAAAGGGGGTCCAACTACGAGCAGTACTTC	CASSPERGSNYEQYF
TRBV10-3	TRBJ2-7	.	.	TGTGCCATCAGTGAGTCGATTGGGGGACGAAGCTCCTACGAGCAGTACTTC	CAISESIGGRSSYEQYF
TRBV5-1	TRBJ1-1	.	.	TGCGCCAGCAGCTTGGGACAGGCCAACACTGAAGCTTTCTTT	CASSLGQANTEAFF
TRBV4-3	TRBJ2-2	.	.	TGCGCCAGCAGCCAAGATCTGGCAGTCACCGGGGAGCTGTTTTTT	CASSQDLAVTGELFF
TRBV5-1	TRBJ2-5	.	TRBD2	TGCGCCAGCATGGGCCGGCCAGCGGGGGAAGAGACCCAGTACTTC	CASMGRPAGEETQYF
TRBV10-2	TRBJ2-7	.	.	TGCGCCAGCAGTGAGTCGATGGAGACAGGGAGGTACGAGCAGTACTTC	CASSESMETGRYEQYF
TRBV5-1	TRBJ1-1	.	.	TGCGCCAGCAGCTTGGCCGCCGTGGGGGAGGATGAAGCTTTCTTT	CASSLAAVGEDEAFF
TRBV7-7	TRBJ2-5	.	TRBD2	TGTGCTAGCAGCTCTAGCGGGGCTAAAGAGACCCAGTACTTC	CASSSSGAKETQYF
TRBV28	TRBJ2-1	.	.	TGTGCCAGCAGTAACGGGGGGCTCTACAATGAGCAGTTCTTC	CASSNGGLYNEQFF
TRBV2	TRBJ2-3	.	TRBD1	TGTGCCAGCACTAGTACAGGGGCGGGAGATACGCAGTATTTT	CASTSTGAGDTQYF
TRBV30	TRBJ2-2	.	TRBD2	TGTGCCTGGAGAAATAGCGGGGGAACCGGGGAGCTGTTTTTT	CAWRNSGGTGELFF
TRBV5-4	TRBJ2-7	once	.	TGTGCCAGCAGCTTGAGTCCAGGGGCCTCCTACGAGCAGTACTTC	CASSLSPGASYEQYF
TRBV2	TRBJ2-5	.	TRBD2	TGTGCCAGCAGTGATCTTCCTAGCGGGGGTGTAGAGACCCAGTACTTC	CASSDLPSGGVETQYF
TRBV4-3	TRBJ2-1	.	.	TGCGCCAGCAGCCAAGAGGTCTTCTCCTACAATGAGCAGTTCTTC	CASSQEVFSYNEQFF
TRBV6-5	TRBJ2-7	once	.	TGTGCCAGCAGTTCCCTGGCGGAGACCTACGAGCAGTACTTC	CASSSLAETYEQYF
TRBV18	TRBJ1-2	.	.	TGTGCCAGCTCACCAGAGCACCGGGCTAACTATGGCTACACCTTC	CASSPEHRANYGYTF
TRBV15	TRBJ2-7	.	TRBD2	TGTGCCACCGGTCGGGGGGGACTAGCGGGGACCTACGAGCAGTACTTC	CATGRGGLAGTYEQYF
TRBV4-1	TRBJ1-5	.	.	TGCGCCAGCAGCCAAGAATCGGGCCAGGGCAATCAGCCCCAGCATTTT	CASSQESGQGNQPQHF
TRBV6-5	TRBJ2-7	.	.	TGTGCCAGCAGCCGCGGGCAGGGGACCTACGAGCAGTACTTC	CASSRGQGTYEQYF
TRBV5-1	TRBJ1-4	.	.	TGCGCCAGCAGCTTGAGCCCGTTGGGTGGCTTAATGTCGGAAAAACTGTTTTTT	CASSLSPLGGLMSEKLFF
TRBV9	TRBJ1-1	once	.	TGTGCCAGCAGCGTCCGGGACGGCTATGAAGCTTTCTTT	CASSVRDGYEAFF
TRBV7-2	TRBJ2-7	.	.	TGTGCCAGCAGCTTAGGGACTTACGAGCAGTACTTC	CASSLGTYEQYF
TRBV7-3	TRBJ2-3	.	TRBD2	TGTGCCAGCAGCTTAAGGAGTAGCGGGATAGGGACAGATACGCAGTATTTT	CASSLRSSGIGTDTQYF
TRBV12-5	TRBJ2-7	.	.	TGTGCTAGTGGAGACGGGCCATACGAGCAGTACTTC	CASGDGPYEQYF
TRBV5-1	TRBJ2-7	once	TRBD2	TGCGCCAGCAGCCAAAGCGATGTGGGAGGGGAGCAGTACTTC	CASSQSDVGGEQYF
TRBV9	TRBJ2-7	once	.	TGTGCCAGCAGCGTCGGGGGTCTAGTGTCCTACGAGCAGTACTTC	CASSVGGLVSYEQYF
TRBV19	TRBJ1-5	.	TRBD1	TGTGCCAGTAGTCTCTCGACAGGGGCTAGGCCTGGGAGCAATCAGCCCCAGCATTTT	CASSLSTGARPGSNQPQHF
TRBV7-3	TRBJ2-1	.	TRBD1	TGTGCCAGCAGCCTGGGACAGGGCTACAATGAGCAGTTCTTC	CASSLGQGYNEQFF
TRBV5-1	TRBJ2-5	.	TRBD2	TGCGCCAGCAGCTTGGGGACTAGTACCCAAGAGACCCAGTACTTC	CASSLGTSTQETQYF
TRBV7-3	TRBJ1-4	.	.	TGTGCCAGCAGCTTAATACGGAACCGTGAAAAACTGTTTTTT	CASSLIRNREKLFF
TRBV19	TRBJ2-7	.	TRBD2	TGTGCCAGTAGTCACGGGACTAGCGGGATCTACGAGCAGTACTTC	CASSHGTSGIYEQYF
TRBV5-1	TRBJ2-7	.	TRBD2	TGCGCCAGCAGCCCCCTTGGCGGGGGAAGGGGCGAGCAGTACTTC	CASSPLGGGRGEQYF
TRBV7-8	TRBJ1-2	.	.	TGTGCCAGCAGCTTAGTACACACGAACTATGGCTACACCTTC	CASSLVHTNYGYTF
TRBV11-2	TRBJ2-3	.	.	TGTGCCAGCAGCTCTAATTCAGATACGCAGTATTTT	CASSSNSDTQYF
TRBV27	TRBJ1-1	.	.	TGTGCCAGCAGACTTCTCGGACAAACTGAAGCTTTCTTT	CASRLLGQTEAFF
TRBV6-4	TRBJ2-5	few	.	TGTGCCAGCACCAAGACAAACTTC	CASTKTNF
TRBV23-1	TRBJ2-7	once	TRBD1	TGCGCCAGCAGTCCCGAAGTGGGGACAGGGAGGTACGAGCAGTACTTC	CASSPEVGTGRYEQYF
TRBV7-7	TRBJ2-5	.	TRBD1	TGTGCTAGCAGCATGGGACAGGTAGAGACCCAGTACTTC	CASSMGQVETQYF
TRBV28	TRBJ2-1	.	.	TGTGCCAGCCCAAAGGGGGGGACCTCCTACAATGAGCAGTTCTTC	CASPKGGTSYNEQFF
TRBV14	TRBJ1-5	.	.	TGTGCCAGCAGCCGTGGGGGTATGGGGCAGCCCCAGCATTTT	CASSRGGMGQPQHF
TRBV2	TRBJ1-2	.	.	TGTGCCAGCAGTGAAGCGCAGGGGCCTGGCTATGGCTACACCTTC	CASSEAQGPGYGYTF